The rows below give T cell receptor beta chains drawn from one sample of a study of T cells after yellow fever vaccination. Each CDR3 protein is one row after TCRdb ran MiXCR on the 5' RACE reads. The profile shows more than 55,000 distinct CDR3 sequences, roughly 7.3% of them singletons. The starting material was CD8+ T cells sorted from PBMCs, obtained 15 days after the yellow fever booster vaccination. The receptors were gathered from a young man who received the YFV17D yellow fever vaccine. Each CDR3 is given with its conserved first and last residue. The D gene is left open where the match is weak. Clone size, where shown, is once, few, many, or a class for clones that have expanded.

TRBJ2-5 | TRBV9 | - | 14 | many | TGTGCCAGCAGCTATGACGCGAAGGGTGAGACCCAGTACTTC | CASSYDAKGETQYF
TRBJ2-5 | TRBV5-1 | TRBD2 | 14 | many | TGCGCCAGCAGCTTGGGTATAGCGGGAGAGACCCAGTACTTC | CASSLGIAGETQYF
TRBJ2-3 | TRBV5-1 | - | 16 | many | TGCGCCAGCAGCCCTCTAGGCGCCGGTAGCACAGATACGCAGTATTTT | CASSPLGAGSTDTQYF
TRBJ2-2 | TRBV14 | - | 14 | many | TGTGCCAGCAGCCCGACAGTGAACACCGGGGAGCTGTTTTTT | CASSPTVNTGELFF
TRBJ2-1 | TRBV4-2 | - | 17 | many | TGTGCCAGCAGCCAAGCGCCGGGGACCCCCCTTGTAGATGAGCAGTTCTTC | CASSQAPGTPLVDEQFF
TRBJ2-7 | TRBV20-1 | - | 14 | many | TGCAGTGCCTTTCGGACGGGGACGGAGGGGGAGCAGTACTTC | CSAFRTGTEGEQYF
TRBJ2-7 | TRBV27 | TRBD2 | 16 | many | TGTGCCAGCACCCTAGCGGGCCCAGAGACGGCCTACGAGCAGTACTTC | CASTLAGPETAYEQYF
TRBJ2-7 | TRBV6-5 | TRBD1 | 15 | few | TGTGCCAGCAGTTACTCGATGGGACAGACCTACGAGCAGTACTTC | CASSYSMGQTYEQYF
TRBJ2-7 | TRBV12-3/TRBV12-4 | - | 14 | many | TGTGCCAGCAGTTTCGGGACCCAGCTCAACGAGCAGTACTTC | CASSFGTQLNEQYF
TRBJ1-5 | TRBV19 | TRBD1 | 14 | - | TGTGCCAGTAAGCCGGGACAGAAGAATCAGCCCCAGCATTTT | CASKPGQKNQPQHF
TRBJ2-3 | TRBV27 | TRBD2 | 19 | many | TGTGCCAGCAGTTTGATTTTAGCGGGAGCAATGAACCCTAGAGATACGCAGTATTTT | CASSLILAGAMNPRDTQYF
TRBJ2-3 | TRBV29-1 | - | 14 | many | TGCAGCGTTGTCTCAGGTGCTAGCACAGATACGCAGTATTTT | CSVVSGASTDTQYF
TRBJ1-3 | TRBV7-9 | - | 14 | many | TGTGCCAGCAGCTTTGAAGGATCCGGAAACACCATATATTTT | CASSFEGSGNTIYF
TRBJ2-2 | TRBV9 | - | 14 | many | TGTGCCAGCAGTGGGGACCTCTTCACCGGGGAGCTGTTTTTT | CASSGDLFTGELFF
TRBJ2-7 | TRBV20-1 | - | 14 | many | TGCAGTGCTAGCGGCGGAGGGAGCTCCTACGAGCAGTACTTC | CSASGGGSSYEQYF
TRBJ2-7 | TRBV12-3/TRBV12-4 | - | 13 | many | TGTGCCAGCAGTCCGGGACCGAGCTCCGAGCAGTACTTC | CASSPGPSSEQYF
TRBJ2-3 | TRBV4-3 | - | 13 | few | TGCGCCAGCAGCCAAGGGACCTTGAATACGCAGTATTTT | CASSQGTLNTQYF
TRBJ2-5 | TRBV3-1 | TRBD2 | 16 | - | TGTGCCAGCAGCCCGTCGACTAGCGGGAGGAAGGAGACCCAGTACTTC | CASSPSTSGRKETQYF
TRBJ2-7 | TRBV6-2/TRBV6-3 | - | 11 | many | TGTGCCAGCAGTGACTACCACGAGCAGTACTTC | CASSDYHEQYF
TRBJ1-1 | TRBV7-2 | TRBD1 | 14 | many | TGTGCCAGCAGCAACCCCGGGACAGACACTGAAGCTTTCTTT | CASSNPGTDTEAFF